One and the same sample provided the 25 T cell receptor beta chains below, sequenced in a study of blood T cell repertoires in COVID-19. The protocol was immunoSEQ multiplex PCR, while the TCRdb copy is restricted to in-frame clones and leaves out a portion. The table records some 140,000 clones, about four fifths of them present only once. The specimen was PBMCs or T cells enriched from blood (not recorded which). These receptors originate from a man aged 45-60 years who had recovered from COVID-19.

The CDR3 DNA reads as TGTGCCAGCAGCCCCACTGGAGGGGGAAACACCATATATTTT. This codes for CASSPTGGGNTIYF. The chain links TRBV7-3 to TRBJ1-3; D is undetermined. V was pared by 5 bases and J by 4 bases, with 12 bases between. The germline V gene has CDR1 SGHTA and CDR2 FQGTGA. The CDR3 is 14 residues long.

The gene calls are TRBV7-8 and TRBJ2-5; D might be TRBD2 (5 bases). The CDR3 is 14 residues long. V was cut by 5 bases and J by 1 base, with 11 bases left in between. Germline V lookup: CDR1 SGHVS, CDR2 FQNEAQ. The DNA for the CDR3 is TGTGCCAGCAGCGTCCCCGGGGTCCAAGAGACCCAGTACTTC. Translated, it gives CASSVPGVQETQYF.

This CDR3 reads CASSVSRDYEQYF. In DNA form, the CDR3 reads TGTGCCAGCAGTGTCAGCCGGGACTACGAGCAGTACTTC. This chain links TRBV28 with TRBJ2-7; weak D call: TRBD2 (5 bases). This CDR3 has 13 amino acids. Per the germline V gene, CDR1 is MDHEN and CDR2 is SYDVKM. Trimming shortened V by 5 bases and J by 3 bases, and 11 bases separated the two germline ends.

The chain joins TRBV10-1 to TRBJ2-5; D is uncertain. The V and J ends lost 6 bases and 7 bases respectively, with 15 bases between them. Germline loops: CDR1 WNHNN, CDR2 SYGVQD (reference sequence). This CDR3 is 13 amino acids long. The DNA for the CDR3 is TGCGCCAGCAGCCTAGAGAGTGGTGGGACCCAGTACTTC. This codes for CASSLESGGTQYF.

The chain links TRBV6-5 to TRBJ2-7, with a tentative D call TRBD1 (7 bases). V lost 2 bases, J lost 3 bases, and 11 bases lay in between. This CDR3 has 14 residues. Germline V gene sequence: CDR1 MNHEY, CDR2 SVGAGI. In DNA, the CDR3 is TGTGCCAGCAGTTACCTCAGGGGGGACTACGAGCAGTACTTC. It specifies CASSYLRGDYEQYF.

The rearrangement uses TRBV5-4 and TRBJ2-5; 8 bases line up with TRBD2. Germline CDR1 reads SGHNT; CDR2 reads YYREEE (reference sequence). CDR3 length equals 16 residues. The V segment lost 0 bases and the J segment 1 base; nucleotides outside the gene matches: 5. In DNA form, the CDR3 reads TGTGCCAGCAGCTTGGGCCAGCGGGGGACCCAAGAGACCCAGTACTTC. This codes for CASSLGQRGTQETQYF.

The chain employs TRBV19 and TRBJ1-3; the D gene is possibly TRBD1 (6 bases). The CDR3 contains 16 residues. Germline V lookup: CDR1 LNHDA, CDR2 SQIVND (reference sequence). Trimming left V 9 bases short and J 0 bases short, with 18 bases between. CDR3 region: CASSMLGQSSGNTIYF. Written as DNA, the CDR3 is TGTGCCAGCAGCATGCTCGGACAGTCCTCTGGAAACACCATATATTTT. Complete variable domain (other parts from reference TRBV19 and TRBJ1-3): DGGITQSPKYLFRKEGQNVTLSCEQNLNHDAMYWYRQDPGQGLRLIYYSQIVNDFQKGDIAEGYSVSREKKESFPLTVTSAQKNPTAFYLCASSMLGQSSGNTIYFGEGSWLTVV.

The chain has TRBV6-4 and TRBJ2-1, with 10 bases lining up with TRBD2. The V gene end was trimmed by 3 bases and the J gene end by 0 bases; junction bases not matched to a gene: 11. CDR3 length: 19 residues. CDR1 is MRHNA, CDR2 SNTAGT, per germline. The CDR3 loop reads CASSDLPSGGRSSYNEQFF. CDR3 DNA sequence: TGTGCCAGCAGTGATTTACCTAGCGGGGGCCGAAGCTCCTACAATGAGCAGTTCTTC.

This rearrangement joins TRBV7-8 to TRBJ2-7; a possible D gene is TRBD2 (6 bases). V gave up 3 bases and J gave up 0 bases, with 9 bases separating them. Per the germline V gene, CDR1 is SGHVS and CDR2 is FQNEAQ. This CDR3 spans 14 amino acids. In nucleotides, the CDR3 is TGTGCCAGCAGCTTGCGGGGACCCTCCTACGAGCAGTACTTC. Amino acid sequence: CASSLRGPSYEQYF.

This chain connects TRBV9 to TRBJ2-7; 7 nucleotides line up with TRBD2. Germline trimming cut 0 bases from V and 2 bases from J; bases unmatched to any gene: 8. The V gene's germline CDR1 is SGDLS and CDR2 YYNGEE. This CDR3 comprises 16 residues. CDR3 sequence (DNA): TGTGCCAGCAGCGTAGGAAGCAGCGGGGAAGCCTACGAGCAGTACTTC. This sequence encodes CASSVGSSGEAYEQYF.

The V gene is TRBV5-1, the J gene TRBJ1-4, with 7 bases lining up with TRBD1. Germline lookup yields CDR1 SGHRS and CDR2 YFSETQ. This CDR3 is built from 15 residues. The V gene end was trimmed by 2 bases and the J gene end by 5 bases; junction bases not matched to a gene: 6. Written as DNA, the CDR3 is TGCGCCAGCAGCTTACTCCCGGGACAGAATGAAAAACTGTTTTTT. Translating it yields CASSLLPGQNEKLFF. Full variable domain (outside the CDR3, taken from reference TRBV5-1 and TRBJ1-4): KAGVTQTPRYLIKTRGQQVTLSCSPISGHRSVSWYQQTPGQGLQFLFEYFSETQRNKGNFPGRFSGRQFSNSRSEMNVSTLELGDSALYLCASSLLPGQNEKLFFGSGTQLSVL.

The V gene is TRBV9, the J gene TRBJ2-7; 12 bases line up with TRBD1. Trimming at V came to 3 bases and at J to 7 bases, leaving 5 bases not matched to a gene. There are 14 residues in the CDR3. Germline-derived CDR1 and CDR2 are SGDLS and YYNGEE. The CDR3 bases are TGTGCCAGCAGCGGGGGACAGGGGGCGCGTGAGCAGTACTTC. Its protein is CASSGGQGAREQYF. The variable domain in full, completed from reference TRBV9 and TRBJ2-7, reads DSGVTQTPKHLITATGQRVTLRCSPRSGDLSVYWYQQSLDQGLQFLIQYYNGEERAKGNILERFSAQQFPDLHSELNLSSLELGDSALYFCASSGGQGAREQYFGPGTRLTVT.

The gene calls are TRBV4-3 and TRBJ2-1; 9 bases line up with TRBD1. CDR1 is LGHNA, CDR2 YSLEER, per germline. The V and J ends lost 3 bases and 0 bases, in that order; junction bases with no gene match: 3. This CDR3 comprises 16 residues. CDR3 in DNA: TGCGCCAGCAGCCAGGAGGACAGGGGCTCCTACAATGAGCAGTTCTTC. Protein: CASSQEDRGSYNEQFF.

The genes are TRBV10-2 and TRBJ1-1; perhaps TRBD1 as D (5 bases). This CDR3 is built from 15 residues. Germline V gene lookup returns CDR1 WSHSY and CDR2 SAAADI. With 1 base removed from V and 3 bases from J, the gap between germline ends came to 12 bases. CDR3 bases: TGCGCCAGCAGTGAGTTAGGAGGGGTGGACACTGAAGCTTTCTTT. Translation: CASSELGGVDTEAFF.

The chain recombines TRBV19 with TRBJ1-5, with D unresolved. This CDR3 spans 14 amino acids. Germline-derived CDR1 and CDR2 are LNHDA and SQIVND (reference sequence). Between the trimmed V and J ends, which lost 5 bases and 3 bases, there was a span of 11 bases. The CDR3 protein is CASSLKLNNQPQHF. The CDR3 DNA reads as TGTGCCAGTAGTTTAAAACTGAACAATCAGCCCCAGCATTTT.

The J gene is TRBJ1-4, the V gene TRBV9; TRBD1 aligns across 7 bases. CDR3 length: 17 residues. V was clipped by 0 bases and J by 8 bases; unmatched bases: 13. CDR1 and CDR2 from the germline V gene are SGDLS and YYNGEE. In DNA form, the CDR3 reads TGTGCCAGCAGCGTAGATGCCACCGGGACAGTTAGCGAAAAACTGTTTTTT. This gives the protein CASSVDATGTVSEKLFF.

The chain carries TRBV30 and TRBJ2-2; D is possibly TRBD2 (5 bases). Germline values: CDR1 GTSNPN, CDR2 SVGIG (reference sequence). V gave up 2 bases and J gave up 2 bases, with 9 bases separating them. The CDR3 covers 14 residues. CDR3 residues: CAWSYLANTGELFF. The CDR3 DNA sequence: TGTGCCTGGAGTTATCTAGCCAACACCGGGGAGCTGTTTTTT.

V usage is TRBV5-1 and J usage is TRBJ2-7; D remains ambiguous. The V end lost 4 bases, the J end lost 7 bases, and 9 bases lay between the germline ends. Germline loops: CDR1 SGHRS, CDR2 YFSETQ. This CDR3 has 11 residues. The CDR3 region is CASSTSQEQYF. The CDR3 DNA reads as TGCGCCAGCAGCACCTCACAAGAGCAGTACTTC.

V gene TRBV10-3 combines with J gene TRBJ2-3; 12 nucleotides align to TRBD2. Germline values: CDR1 ENHRY, CDR2 SYGVKD. This CDR3 contains 14 residues. With V trimmed by 10 bases and J by 1 base, 3 bases remained unmatched. The CDR3 protein is CATRTSGGTDTQYF. In DNA, the CDR3 is TGTGCCACCAGGACTAGCGGGGGCACAGATACGCAGTATTTT.

This rearrangement joins TRBV2 to TRBJ1-4; D may be TRBD1 (6 bases). The germline gives CDR1 SNHLY, CDR2 FYNNEI. Trimming removed 10 bases from V and 8 bases from J, with 17 bases in between. This CDR3 comprises 13 residues. DNA for the CDR3: TGTGCCAAAGGCGGGGGCTCGGGAGAAAAACTGTTTTTT. This gives the protein CAKGGGSGEKLFF. The variable domain in full, with the rest retrieved from reference TRBV2 and TRBJ1-4, is EPEVTQTPSHQVTQMGQEVILRCVPISNHLYFYWYRQILGQKVEFLVSFYNNEISEKSEIFDDQFSVERPDGSNFTLKIRSTKLEDSAMYFCAKGGGSGEKLFFGSGTQLSVL.

The genes are TRBV3-1 (or the pseudogene TRBV3-2) and TRBJ1-4; TRBD1 agrees at 7 bases. CDR3 length: 15 residues. Germline loops: CDR1 LGHDT, CDR2 YNNKEL (reference sequence). The J segment lost 7 bases and the V segment lost 4 bases, leaving 9 bases of the junction unmatched. CDR3 nucleotides: TGTGCCAGCAGCCTCGTGACAGGGTTGGGTGAAAAACTGTTTTTT. Translation gives CASSLVTGLGEKLFF.

This chain links TRBV6-2 or TRBV6-3 with TRBJ1-1; D gene ambiguous. V was clipped by 0 bases and J by 1 base, with 12 bases between them. Germline V gene lookup returns CDR1 MNHEY and CDR2 SVGEGT. There are 16 residues in the CDR3. In DNA, the CDR3 is TGTGCCAGCAGTTACTCGGTGGGAGGGCGGAACACTGAAGCTTTCTTT. Residues: CASSYSVGGRNTEAFF.

The genes are TRBV30 and TRBJ1-2; 9 nucleotides agree with TRBD1. The germline V gene has CDR1 GTSNPN and CDR2 SVGIG (reference sequence). The CDR3 is 17 amino acids. Trimming removed 0 bases from V and 4 bases from J; junction bases left unmatched: 12. The CDR3 DNA follows: TGTGCCTGGAGTGTAAGCCTCCGACAGGGGGGTGCCTATGGCTACACCTTC. Protein product: CAWSVSLRQGGAYGYTF.

Concerning this clone: A junction end diverges from the germline sequence, so it may reflect a read error. The V gene is TRBV5-1, the J gene TRBJ2-3, with TRBD2 identical over 16 bases. This CDR3 is built from 18 residues. Germline assignment: CDR1 SGHRS and CDR2 YFSETQ. CDR3 residues: CARSAGTSGGGGTDTQYF. CDR3 nucleotide sequence: TGCGCCCGCAGCGCCGGGACTAGCGGGGGGGGTGGCACAGATACGCAGTATTTT.

The rearrangement uses TRBV7-2 and TRBJ1-1; D may be TRBD1 (6 bases). The CDR3 contains 14 residues. Germline lookup yields CDR1 SGHTA and CDR2 FQGNSA. V was trimmed by 2 bases and J by 6 bases, leaving 13 bases between them. The CDR3 spells CASSLKGGLPEAFF. The CDR3 DNA is TGTGCCAGCAGCTTAAAAGGGGGATTACCTGAAGCTTTCTTT.